These 23 T cell receptor beta chains were sequenced from one sample in a study of CD8 T cells in ankylosing spondylitis. TCRdb reprocessed the 5' RACE reads via MiXCR and lists one record per CDR3 protein. The repertoire has about 260,000 distinct CDR3 sequences, about 24% of them found once; the top ten carry 0.6% to 0.75%. The sequencing sample was made of blood, either unsorted or a sorted T cell fraction (not recorded which). Every receptor here comes from a male donor with ankylosing spondylitis or in good health (not recorded which).

This clonotype was recorded a few times. This sequence joins TRBV10-1 and TRBJ2-5; no firm D call. The CDR3 is 18 residues long. V dropped 0 bases and J dropped 5 bases, with 22 bases sitting between them. Germline V gene lookup returns CDR1 WNHNN and CDR2 SYGVQD (reference sequence). This CDR3 reads CASSESGTPFRLGETQYF. Written as DNA, the CDR3 is TGCGCCAGCAGTGAGTCGGGCACGCCTTTCAGGCTCGGGGAGACCCAGTACTTC.

This clonotype was recorded many times. The CDR3 DNA follows: TGTGCCAGCAAGGGCAGGGCCTACGAGCAGTACTTC. Residues: CASKGRAYEQYF. The J gene is TRBJ2-7, the V gene TRBV12-3 or TRBV12-4, with D possibly being TRBD1 (5 bases). The V end was cut by 7 bases, the J end by 2 bases, with 9 bases between. The CDR3 length is 12 residues.

There are many counts of this clonotype. The chain couples TRBV20-1 to TRBJ2-7, with TRBD1 matching over 7 bases. Trimming at V came to 3 bases and at J to 2 bases, leaving 10 bases not matched to a gene. The length of the CDR3 is 15 residues. Germline V lookup: CDR1 DFQATT, CDR2 SNEGSKA (reference sequence). The CDR3 DNA sequence: TGCAGTGCTAGTACCACAATCAGGGGGACCTACGAGCAGTACTTC. Translation gives CSASTTIRGTYEQYF.

The J gene is TRBJ2-1, the V gene TRBV5-5, with TRBD1 matching over 10 bases. CDR1 is SGHKS, CDR2 YYEKEE, per germline (reference sequence). The CDR3 runs to 13 residues. V trimming: 5 bases; J trimming: 7 bases; junction bases outside the gene matches: 3. The CDR3 DNA follows: TGTGCCAGCAGTCGACAGGGGGCTAATGAGCAGTTCTTC. Translated, it gives CASSRQGANEQFF.

This clonotype has a count of ten or more. The J gene is TRBJ2-3, the V gene TRBV29-1, with TRBD1 matching 8 bases. Unmatched junction bases numbered 7, after V lost 5 bases and J lost 0 bases. This CDR3 is 15 amino acids long. Germline loops: CDR1 SQVTM, CDR2 ANQGSEA. CDR3: CSVTVTGDSTDTQYF. CDR3 nucleotides: TGCAGCGTTACGGTGACAGGGGATAGCACAGATACGCAGTATTTT.

This clonotype showed up just a few times. The chain employs TRBV6-5 and TRBJ1-6; D remains ambiguous. CDR3 length: 14 amino acids. Germline loops: CDR1 MNHEY, CDR2 SVGAGI. The V gene lost 1 base and the J gene lost 9 bases, with 10 bases spanning the gap. CDR3 region: CASSYFQNVSPLHF. For the CDR3, the DNA is TGTGCCAGCAGTTACTTTCAGAATGTTTCACCCCTCCACTTT.

The V call is TRBV12-3 or TRBV12-4, the J call TRBJ2-5, with D perhaps TRBD1 or TRBD2 (5 bases each). V lost 0 bases to trimming and J lost 1 base, with 24 bases between them. CDR3 length equals 20 residues. CDR3: CASSLALGTTMTRGQETQYF. As DNA, the CDR3 is TGTGCCAGCAGTTTAGCGCTGGGGACCACGATGACTCGGGGCCAAGAGACCCAGTACTTC.

The chain has TRBV29-1 and TRBJ2-7, with D uncertain. V lost 2 bases to trimming and J lost 6 bases, with 14 bases between them. Germline V lookup: CDR1 SQVTM, CDR2 ANQGSEA. This CDR3 spans 13 amino acids. The chain's CDR3 is CSVEKGALGEQYF. The CDR3 DNA reads as TGCAGCGTTGAAAAGGGTGCCTTGGGCGAGCAGTACTTC.

Comment on this clonotype: A much larger clone lies a single base off, so this may be a read error. This chain links TRBV20-1 with TRBJ1-6, with unresolved D. The CDR3 spans 14 residues. Germline values: CDR1 DFQATT, CDR2 SNEGSKA (reference sequence). Trimming left V 0 bases short and J 0 bases short, with 3 bases between. CDR3: CSARESSYNSPLHF. In DNA, the CDR3 is TGCAGTGCTAGAGAGAGCTCCTATAATTCACCCCTCCACTTT.

This clonotype is labeled as medium-sized (0.01 to 0.1%). The chain employs TRBV6-5 and TRBJ1-2; no reliable D call. CDR1 MNHEY and CDR2 SVGAGI come from the germline V gene. The length of the CDR3 is 12 residues. V was cut by 11 bases and J by 4 bases, with 14 bases left in between. The CDR3 nucleotides are TGTGCCTCCTCGTCCCGGGTCTATGGCTACACCTTC. Protein sequence: CASSSRVYGYTF.

This clonotype was found once. CDR3 amino acids: CASSPGTIIPTGQYF. CDR3 DNA sequence: TGTGCCAGCAGCCCCGGGACGATCATCCCTACGGGGCAGTACTTC. The chain is built from TRBV27 and TRBJ2-7; the D call may be TRBD1 or TRBD2 (5 bases each). Germline loops: CDR1 MNHEY, CDR2 SMNVEV (reference sequence). There are 15 residues in the CDR3. V was shortened by 6 bases and J by 9 bases, with 24 bases between the two germline ends.

This clonotype was observed a few times. This chain joins TRBV20-1 and TRBJ1-6, with D perhaps TRBD1 (5 bases). CDR1 and CDR2 from the germline V gene are DFQATT and SNEGSKA (reference sequence). V lost 1 base to trimming and J lost 0 bases, with 7 bases between them. CDR3 length: 15 residues. CDR3 in amino acids: CSARGGSSYNSPLHF. CDR3 DNA: TGCAGTGCTAGAGGGGGCAGCTCCTATAATTCACCCCTCCACTTT.

This clonotype has more than one count but fewer than ten. The genes are TRBV20-1 and TRBJ2-3; 8 bases align to TRBD2. V shed 1 base and J 5 bases; nucleotides not matched to a gene: 11. CDR1 and CDR2 from the germline V gene are DFQATT and SNEGSKA (reference sequence). This CDR3 contains 16 residues. Here the CDR3 reads CSARASLAGLRDTQYF. The DNA for the CDR3 is TGCAGTGCTAGAGCAAGCCTAGCGGGCCTTCGAGATACGCAGTATTTT.

This clonotype was seen just once. This chain joins TRBV5-5 and TRBJ2-5, with a possible D match to TRBD1 (5 bases). Germline V lookup: CDR1 SGHKS, CDR2 YYEKEE (reference sequence). V was clipped by 7 bases and J by 5 bases, with 21 bases between them. There are 15 residues in the CDR3. CDR3 sequence reads: CASVRVPGMEETQYF. In nucleotides, the CDR3 is TGTGCCAGCGTACGAGTGCCAGGGATGGAGGAGACCCAGTACTTC.

This chain uses TRBV20-1 with TRBJ2-1, with TRBD2 matching over 8 bases. The CDR3 runs 14 residues. Germline V gives CDR1 DFQATT, CDR2 SNEGSKA (reference sequence). V lost 0 bases and J lost 5; bases outside the gene matches: 3. CDR3 sequence reads: CSARDGRGDNEQFF. In DNA, the CDR3 is TGCAGTGCTAGAGATGGGCGGGGGGACAATGAGCAGTTCTTC.

This clonotype was seen only once. The chain couples TRBV20-1 to TRBJ2-3, with 7 bases aligning to TRBD2. The CDR3 extends over 14 amino acids. Germline CDR1 and CDR2: DFQATT and SNEGSKA (reference sequence). V shed 2 bases and J 6 bases; nucleotides not matched to a gene: 8. The CDR3 DNA reads as TGCAGTGCTAGACCTCTAGCGGCGCAGGATACGCAGTATTTT. Residues: CSARPLAAQDTQYF.

This clonotype was seen once. A clone one base away is much larger, so this may be a read error. V and J are TRBV12-3 or TRBV12-4 and TRBJ2-2; 9 bases match TRBD2. This CDR3 has 16 amino acids. Here the CDR3 DNA reads TGTGCCAGCAGTGCTCGCGGGGGGGCACATAGCGGGGAGCAGTTTTTT. It translates to CASSARGGAHSGEQFF.

In the case of this clonotype: One junction end does not reproduce the germline sequence, and a read error may be involved. The rearrangement uses TRBV27 and TRBJ1-2, with D maybe TRBD1 (6 bases). The CDR3 contains 15 residues. Germline CDR1 is MNHEY and CDR2 is SMNVEV (reference sequence). CDR3 residues: CASSSTTGLNYGYNF. DNA for the CDR3: TGTGCCAGCAGTTCCACTACAGGGTTAAATTATGGCTACAACTTC.

The genes are TRBV20-1 and TRBJ2-5; possible D gene TRBD1, 5 bases. The CDR3 extends over 14 amino acids. Trimming cost V 1 base and J 2 bases, with 11 bases left between them. Germline values: CDR1 DFQATT, CDR2 SNEGSKA (reference sequence). CDR3 sequence (DNA): TGCAGTGCTAGAGTTAGCAGGGTTCAAGAGACCCAGTACTTC. This sequence encodes CSARVSRVQETQYF.

This clonotype has at least ten counts. The chain employs TRBV18 and TRBJ1-3, with D possibly being TRBD1 (6 bases). Germline V gene lookup returns CDR1 KGHSH and CDR2 LQKENI. The CDR3 consists of 15 residues. Trimming took off 3 bases at V and 0 bases at J, with 9 bases between the two ends. As DNA, the CDR3 is TGTGCCAGCTCACCTACAGGGTTCTCTGGAAACACCATATATTTT. This sequence encodes CASSPTGFSGNTIYF.

The chain recombines TRBV5-6 with TRBJ2-3; D ambiguous. V was pared by 0 bases and J by 3 bases, with 20 bases between. The CDR3 contains 18 residues. Germline CDR1 SGHDT, CDR2 YYEEEE. The CDR3 DNA sequence: TGTGCCAGCAGCTTGGATCGGCTGGGCAGTCGACCTACAGATACGCAGTATTTT. Protein product: CASSLDRLGSRPTDTQYF. Variable domain in full (rest from reference TRBV5-6 and TRBJ2-3): DAGVTQSPTHLIKTRGQQVTLRCSPKSGHDTVSWYQQALGQGPQFIFQYYEEEERQRGNFPDRFSGHQFPNYSSELNVNALLLGDSALYLCASSLDRLGSRPTDTQYFGPGTRLTVL.

This clonotype was recorded many times. V usage is TRBV14 and J usage is TRBJ2-1; a possible D gene is TRBD1 (6 bases). V was pared by 3 bases and J by 6 bases, with 18 bases between. CDR1 and CDR2 (germline): SGHDN, FVKESK. The CDR3 is 16 residues long. CDR3 protein: CASSHITGPRGNEQFF. DNA for the CDR3: TGTGCCAGCAGCCACATCACAGGGCCTCGGGGCAATGAGCAGTTCTTC.

This clonotype was observed a few times. This chain uses TRBV23-1 with TRBJ2-3, with D unresolved. TRBV23-1 falls under the ORF class, with uncertain function. CDR3 size: 12 residues. V was shortened by 10 bases and J by 1 base, with 9 bases between the two germline ends. CDR3 sequence reads: CATAGRTDTQYF. The CDR3, as DNA: TGCGCCACGGCAGGCCGCACAGATACGCAGTATTTT.